The 27 T cell receptor beta chains listed next were all sequenced from one sample in a study of cytomegalovirus exposure and HLA in healthy donors. Both 60 Vbeta primers and 13 Jbeta primers went into the PCR. Assay used: immunoSEQ multiplex PCR; TCRdb lists only in-frame clones, some missing. There are some 100,000 clones in the sample; 75% occur only once, and approximately 4.3% lies in the top ten. Sequenced sample: PBMCs. These receptors came from a woman between 18 and 29 years old in good health and CMV-seropositive.

The chain links TRBV15 to TRBJ2-1; D may be TRBD2 (5 bases). Germline V lookup: CDR1 LNHNV, CDR2 YYDKDF (reference sequence). This CDR3 is 14 amino acids long. V shed 6 bases and J shed 2 bases, with 11 bases lying between them. CDR3 region: CATRPTNPYNEQFF. CDR3 coding DNA: TGTGCCACCAGGCCGACTAACCCCTACAATGAGCAGTTCTTC.

This sequence joins TRBV7-3 and TRBJ1-2; weak D call: TRBD1 (6 bases). Trimming left V 2 bases short and J 3 bases short, with 19 bases between. Looked up from germline, CDR1 is SGHTA and CDR2 is FQGTGA. The length of the CDR3 is 17 residues. The DNA for the CDR3 is TGTGCCAGCAGCTTATGGACAGCGGGACCTCAATACTATGGCTACACCTTC. Translating it yields CASSLWTAGPQYYGYTF.

The chain uses TRBV29-1 and TRBJ1-3; D might be TRBD1 (5 bases). The CDR3 spans 15 residues. Trimming pared 1 base from V and 0 bases from J, leaving 10 bases between. The V gene's germline CDR1 is SQVTM and CDR2 ANQGSEA. This chain's CDR3 is CSVEALGGSGNTIYF. The DNA for the CDR3 is TGCAGCGTTGAAGCGCTGGGGGGCTCTGGAAACACCATATATTTT.

The V and J genes are TRBV6-5 and TRBJ2-3; TRBD2 is a possible D gene (5 bases). Germline V gives CDR1 MNHEY, CDR2 SVGAGI. The CDR3 sequence is 13 residues long. Trimming shortened V by 8 bases and J by 2 bases, and 11 bases separated the two germline ends. The CDR3 is CASGETNTDTQYF. The CDR3 DNA is TGTGCCAGCGGGGAGACCAACACAGATACGCAGTATTTT.

V and J are TRBV28 and TRBJ2-7, with D uncertain. V was trimmed by 4 bases and J by 2 bases, leaving 18 bases between them. This CDR3 has 16 residues. Germline lookup yields CDR1 MDHEN and CDR2 SYDVKM. The CDR3 reads CASSSPNSPRPYEQYF. CDR3 nucleotides: TGTGCCAGCAGTTCTCCCAACTCCCCGCGTCCCTACGAGCAGTACTTC.

The V gene is TRBV5-6, the J gene TRBJ2-7; 7 bases line up with TRBD2. The V gene end was trimmed by 1 base and the J gene end by 6 bases; junction bases not matched to a gene: 10. This CDR3 contains 15 residues. The germline CDR1 and CDR2 sequences are SGHDT and YYEEEE. For the CDR3, the DNA is TGTGCCAGCAGCTTGTTAGCGGGTAGCCGAGGCGAGCAGTACTTC. Its translation: CASSLLAGSRGEQYF.

The chain joins TRBV30 to TRBJ1-1; D is possibly TRBD1 (6 bases). Germline values: CDR1 GTSNPN, CDR2 SVGIG (reference sequence). V was pared by 6 bases and J by 6 bases, with 14 bases between. The CDR3 is 12 residues long. The DNA for the CDR3 is TGTGCCTGCCTGACAGGTCGGCCTGAAGCTTTCTTT. Amino acids: CACLTGRPEAFF.

The chain joins TRBV5-1 to TRBJ2-7; TRBD1 might be the D (6 bases). The germline gives CDR1 SGHRS, CDR2 YFSETQ. With 4 bases removed from V and 2 bases from J, the gap between germline ends came to 13 bases. This CDR3 spans 14 amino acids. The CDR3 region has the DNA TGCGCCAGCAGCGTCTCGGACAGCACCTACGAGCAGTACTTC. This encodes CASSVSDSTYEQYF.

The J gene is TRBJ2-7, the V gene TRBV27, with D possibly being TRBD1 (6 bases). The CDR3 loop spans 14 amino acids. Germline V CDR1 and CDR2: MNHEY, SMNVEV (reference sequence). V lost 2 bases, J lost 0 bases, and 8 bases lay in between. The CDR3 DNA is TGTGCCAGCAGTTTAGGGGACACCTCCTACGAGCAGTACTTC. Its translation is CASSLGDTSYEQYF.

The genes are TRBV5-1 and TRBJ2-2; a possible D gene is TRBD1 (5 bases). This CDR3 comprises 15 residues. Germline V gene sequence: CDR1 SGHRS, CDR2 YFSETQ. Trimming removed 0 bases at V and 6 bases at J, with 12 bases between. Here the CDR3 DNA reads TGCGCCAGCAGCTTGGAAGGGGCGCCCCCCGGGGAGCTGTTTTTT. This sequence encodes CASSLEGAPPGELFF.

This clone has only one observation. The chain combines TRBV27 with TRBJ2-5; 13 nucleotides match TRBD2. The DNA matches TRBJ2-7 better at its end, which makes the J call doubtful. Germline CDR1 is MNHEY and CDR2 is SMNVEV (reference sequence). This CDR3 comprises 15 residues. CDR3 residues: CASSPGLAGSYEQYF. Written as DNA, the CDR3 is TGTGCCAGCAGTCCGGGACTAGCGGGATCCTACGAGCAGTACTTC.

The genes are TRBV6-5 and TRBJ2-7; possibly TRBD1 for D (5 bases). Trimming took off 6 bases at V and 5 bases at J, with 11 bases between the two ends. The V gene's germline CDR1 is MNHEY and CDR2 SVGAGI. The CDR3 has 12 residues. The CDR3 here is CASRGRPHEQYF. The CDR3 DNA sequence: TGTGCCAGCAGGGGGCGACCCCACGAGCAGTACTTC.

This clone has only a few counts. The chain combines TRBV5-6 with TRBJ1-1, with 8 bases aligning to TRBD1. Per the germline V gene, CDR1 is SGHDT and CDR2 is YYEEEE. The V segment lost 2 bases and the J segment 5 bases; nucleotides outside the gene matches: 2. The CDR3 has 13 residues. The CDR3 sequence is CASSLYRGTEAFF. CDR3 nucleotide sequence: TGTGCCAGCAGCTTATACAGGGGGACTGAAGCTTTCTTT.

This clone turned up a few times. The V call is TRBV19, the J call TRBJ2-7; 7 bases are a match to TRBD1. V lost 7 bases to trimming and J lost 6 bases; unmatched junction nucleotides: 6. In germline, CDR1 is LNHDA, CDR2 SQIVND (reference sequence). This CDR3 region has 12 residues. The CDR3 spells CASTSGQAEQYF. In DNA, the CDR3 is TGTGCCAGTACCTCCGGACAGGCCGAGCAGTACTTC.

The chain employs TRBV11-2 and TRBJ2-3; no firm D call. V was clipped by 5 bases and J by 3 bases, with 9 bases between them. Per germline, CDR1 SGHAT and CDR2 FQNNGV. The CDR3 length is 13 residues. CDR3 nucleotide sequence: TGTGCCAGCAGCCCCGCGTCGACAGATACGCAGTATTTT. Translating gives CASSPASTDTQYF.

In its sample, this clone was seen a few times. J is TRBJ1-2 and V is TRBV28, with a tentative D call TRBD1 (5 bases). The CDR3 consists of 15 residues. Germline V gives CDR1 MDHEN, CDR2 SYDVKM. Trimming took 6 bases from V and 1 from J, leaving 15 bases between them. DNA of the CDR3: TGTGCCAGCAGGACAGCCGGGGGAATTAACTATGGCTACACCTTC. Translation gives CASRTAGGINYGYTF.

V gene TRBV6-5 combines with J gene TRBJ2-6; D ambiguous. The CDR3 extends over 15 amino acids. The germline V gene has CDR1 MNHEY and CDR2 SVGAGI. Trimming took 6 bases from V and 2 from J, leaving 11 bases between them. CDR3 coding DNA: TGTGCCAGCAGCAAAGGAGTTGCTGGGGCCAACGTCCTGACTTTC. Its translation is CASSKGVAGANVLTF.

This clone has just a few counts. The rearrangement uses TRBV27 and TRBJ2-1; 14 nucleotides align to TRBD2. Per germline, CDR1 MNHEY and CDR2 SMNVEV (reference sequence). Trimming took 5 bases from V and 7 from J; bases not matched to a gene: 7. The CDR3 spans 16 residues. The CDR3 here is CASSQGTSGSLNEQFF. Here the CDR3 DNA reads TGTGCCAGCAGTCAAGGGACTAGCGGGAGTCTAAATGAGCAGTTCTTC.

This chain connects TRBV7-9 to TRBJ2-7; 7 bases map to TRBD2. V was clipped by 5 bases and J by 0 bases; unmatched bases: 4. The length of the CDR3 is 14 residues. The V gene's germline CDR1 is SEHNR and CDR2 FQNEAQ (reference sequence). The CDR3 DNA follows: TGTGCCAGCAGCCTCAGCGGGAACTCCTACGAGCAGTACTTC. Its protein is CASSLSGNSYEQYF.

The rearrangement links TRBV7-6 to TRBJ2-6; tentatively, D is TRBD1 (5 bases). There are 16 residues in the CDR3. V lost 5 bases, J lost 0 bases, and 11 bases lay in between. Germline assignment: CDR1 SGHVS and CDR2 FNYEAQ. The CDR3 DNA reads TGTGCCAGCAGCCTATACAGGTACTCTGGGGCCAACGTCCTGACTTTC. Translation: CASSLYRYSGANVLTF.

The chain couples TRBV4-1 to TRBJ2-2, with 7 bases lining up with TRBD2. The junction had 8 bases not matched to a gene; V was cut back by 6 bases and J by 4 bases. The germline V gene has CDR1 MGHRA and CDR2 YSYEKL. The CDR3 sequence is 15 residues long. The CDR3 region is CASSNLADTTGELFF. The CDR3 nucleotides read TGCGCCAGCAGTAATCTAGCGGATACCACCGGGGAGCTGTTTTTT.

The chain couples TRBV6-1 to TRBJ2-1, with no clear D. The CDR3 extends over 13 amino acids. Germline V gene sequence: CDR1 MNHNS, CDR2 SASEGT. V lost 10 bases, J lost 6 bases, and 16 bases lay in between. CDR3 coding DNA: TGTGCCAATCTAGATGTCGGCGCCAATGAGCAGTTCTTC. Translating it yields CANLDVGANEQFF.

The chain carries TRBV27 and TRBJ2-3, with D tentatively TRBD1 (5 bases). This CDR3 has 17 residues. Looked up from germline, CDR1 is MNHEY and CDR2 is SMNVEV (reference sequence). V gave up 6 bases and J gave up 0 bases, with 19 bases separating them. The CDR3 region has the DNA TGTGCCAGCAGCCTTTTGAGACAGTCCTCTAGCACAGATACGCAGTATTTT. Its translation is CASSLLRQSSSTDTQYF.

This clone was detected only a few times. The chain couples TRBV4-1 to TRBJ2-5, with TRBD2 identical over 10 bases. Germline-derived CDR1 and CDR2 are MGHRA and YSYEKL. The J segment lost 5 bases and the V segment lost 5 bases, leaving 11 bases of the junction unmatched. This CDR3 has 16 amino acids. The CDR3 reads CASSTQLAGWGETQYF. The CDR3 nucleotides read TGCGCCAGCAGCACCCAACTAGCGGGATGGGGTGAGACCCAGTACTTC.

Written as DNA, the CDR3 is TGTGCCAGCAGTGTTCGACCGGGACAGGTGTCGTCCGAGCAGTACTTC. Translating gives CASSVRPGQVSSEQYF. This chain connects TRBV6-1 to TRBJ2-7; 8 nucleotides line up with TRBD1. Germline V gene lookup returns CDR1 MNHNS and CDR2 SASEGT. CDR3 length: 16 residues. After removal of 4 bases from V and 6 bases from J, the junction contained 14 bases not matched to a gene.

Concerning this clone itself: The junction differs from germline at one of its ends, possibly a read error. The J gene is TRBJ2-7, the V gene TRBV5-6, with a tentative D call TRBD1 (5 bases). The CDR3 is 14 amino acids. Germline V gene data show CDR1 as SGHDT and CDR2 as YYEEEE. CDR3: CASSFKGADYAQYF. The CDR3 nucleotides read TGTGCCAGCAGCTTTAAAGGGGCAGATTACGCGCAGTACTTC.

V and J are TRBV20-1 and TRBJ2-1; D call uncertain. The V gene lost 3 bases and the J gene lost 8 bases, with 5 bases spanning the gap. CDR1 DFQATT and CDR2 SNEGSKA come from the germline V gene (reference sequence). This CDR3 has 10 residues. CDR3 bases: TGCAGTGCTAGCTCCCATGAGCAGTTCTTC. Encoded protein: CSASSHEQFF.